The text below deals with one T cell receptor (beta chain). It lacks a known antigen. No base-level quality is on record; no much larger clone is a single base apart. Peripheral blood CD8+ and CD4+ T cells from healthy donors, Susac syndrome patients and multiple sclerosis patients were profiled by high-throughput TCR beta sequencing. Multiple sclerosis controls were treatment-naive patients with stable or active relapsing-remitting disease fulfilling revised McDonald criteria. Bulk CD8+ and CD4+ T cells were purified by magnetic negative isolation, while CD8+ TEMRA cells were enriched using FACS. Blood was collected in EDTA tubes and processed within 24 hours, with PBMCs isolated through density gradient centrifugation. PBMCs destined for TCR sequencing were cryopreserved in liquid nitrogen and later thawed in a 37 °C water bath. Purity of sorted or isolated CD4+, CD8+ and CD8+ TEMRA cells was at least 90%.

RNA was extracted with the RNeasy kit and roughly 0.5 to 1 ug was reverse transcribed using random hexamers. TCR beta CDR3 regions were amplified with the immunoSEQ multiplex PCR assay covering 54 Vbeta and 13 Jbeta segments. PCR amplification bias was corrected by using a synthetic template baseline for primer optimization and computational correction. As for the authors' bioinformatics: Only productive sequences were kept, with reads annotated to V, D and J genes according to IMGT and analyzed in immunoSEQ Analyzer. To calculate clonality, Shannon entropy was normalized by log2 of the number of productive unique sequences and then subtracted from one. For each patient and control, public and private clones were evaluated within the 100 most prevalent clones. Clones were defined as Susac-specific when absent from the healthy and MS cohorts, from 1,000 to 1,100 published viral clones and from other ImmuneACCESS disease sequences. TCRdb reanalyzed the raw reads on its own, using fastp at Q25 for trimming and MiXCR for clone calling, and kept in-frame beta chains. Duplicate CDR3 protein sequences are folded into a single record with the most common DNA and genes. The V and J calls, along with clone size, are taken from TCRdb and not from the paper's own processing. The sample table lists more than 70,000 distinct CDR3 sequences, over 75% of them with a count of one. Together, the top ten hold 0.5% to 0.65% of the sample.

Trimming removed 9 bases from V and 4 bases from J, leaving 7 bases between the germline ends. The CDR3 numbers 11 residues from cysteine through phenylalanine. Of the read, only the CDR3 DNA is kept; its 33 bases are in frame from base 1. The germline V gene yields MNHNS for CDR1 and SASEGT for CDR2. This sample stems from a study of CD8 T cells in Susac syndrome (dated by TCRdb to the late 2010s). Broadly, across the study: Whether CD8+ T cell activation and differentiation in Susac syndrome was antigen driven was tested using repertoire sequencing. Clonality of the CD8+ T cell repertoire was compared between roughly eleven healthy donors, 14 Susac syndrome patients and around 15 multiple sclerosis patients.

What the research found in general, with its limitations: The number of individuals in the TCR sequencing and HLA analysis was acknowledged as relatively small.

The sequenced sample was CD8+ T cells from PBMCs. This clonotype was obtained from a human donor with multiple sclerosis. The V and J genes are TRBV6-1 and TRBJ2-1; tentative D gene TRBD1, with 5 bases matching. CDR3 loop: CARGAYNEQFF. The nucleotides are TGTGCCAGAGGGGCTTACAATGAGCAGTTCTTC.